This T cell receptor beta chain was obtained from a study of shared clonotypes between healthy human individuals. Study-wide background: Used for every donor were three CD4 naive, three CD4 memory, two CD8 naive and one CD8 memory plate. Study observations and caveats: Rarefaction showed sorted-subset sequencing was incomplete despite large depth.

Here immunoSEQ multiplex PCR was the method, and the copy in TCRdb shows in-frame clones only, minus some. The table records some 1.5 million clones, 95% to 99% of them present only once. A note on this clone: The target antigen is unknown.

From germline, CDR1 is SGHRS and CDR2 YFSETQ. Trimming took 2 bases from V and 6 from J; bases not matched to a gene: 11. The CDR3 runs 18 residues. The sequenced material came from naive CD4+ T cells sorted from blood. Subset of the sample: CD45RA+ positively selected. The receptor's source is a man aged 30 to 39 in good health. The chain carries TRBV5-1 and TRBJ2-1; 13 bases line up with TRBD2. CDR3 amino acids: CASSFGLAGAYGANEQFF. In nucleotides, the CDR3 is TGCGCCAGCAGCTTCGGACTAGCGGGAGCATATGGGGCCAATGAGCAGTTCTTC.